The T cell receptor (beta chain) under discussion was sequenced for a study of T cells in Graves' hyperthyroidism and ophthalmopathy (dated by TCRdb to the late 2010s). Background on the whole study: A discovery cohort of fewer than 110 patients, about 43 with Graves' ophthalmopathy and under 60 with stable Graves' hyperthyroidism, was used to find distinguishing TCR V-J signatures. The 75 to 100 discovery patients were randomly divided into training and test sets at a 7:3 ratio. Prospective prediction of ophthalmopathy was tested in an independent validation cohort of 18 to 20 hyperthyroidism patients and 15 to 17 patients who later progressed to ophthalmopathy. Thyroid tissue and blood T-cell repertoires from about 6 Graves' hyperthyroidism patients were also compared in the study. According to the paper, TCR Vbeta CDR3 sequencing was carried out on approximately 140 peripheral blood samples, which came from under 50 ophthalmopathy, around 74 hyperthyroidism and about 17 progressor patients. Once sampling was done, hyperthyroidism patients were given methimazole at a starting dose of 30 mg daily, whereas ophthalmopathy patients were given high-dose intravenous methylprednisolone. Beyond this particular receptor, the publication reports: Sample size was not statistically predetermined, and blinding of investigators to group allocation was not performed. In cross-validation, a model built on a 13 V-J signature told ophthalmopathy apart from stable hyperthyroidism with under 90% sensitivity and around 84% specificity, and in testing the same model reached 80%/75%. During validation, the model predicted progression to ophthalmopathy a median of approximately six months ahead of onset, with almost 71% sensitivity and 72.22% specificity. Most expanded thyroid clonotypes (frequency above 0.001) were also found in blood, which suggests that blood repertoires may mirror thyroid immune responses.

Exclusion was applied to patients with uncontrolled infections, other autoimmune diseases, pregnancy or lactation. Clinical symptoms, serum thyroxine and TRAb, thyroid ultrasound, and orbital computed tomography formed the basis for the diagnoses. Total RNA was extracted using Trizol reagent, and RNA quality was assessed on an Agilent 2100 Bioanalyzer. Concerning this clonotype itself: It lacks a known antigen. There are no base qualities to consult, and no much larger clone falls within one base.

The germline V gene yields SNHLY for CDR1 and FYNNEI for CDR2. Between the V and J ends, shortened by 7 bases and 8 bases respectively, the junction contains 17 bases. Counted from cysteine to phenylalanine, this CDR3 has 14 amino acids. The entry retains the CDR3 DNA only, 42 bases that are in frame from base 1. The TCR beta CDR3 regions were amplified from RNA transcripts. For the first round of RT-PCR on the TCR CDR3, the HTBI primer set was used together with the Qiagen OneStep RT-PCR kit. A second multiplex PCR round built the libraries, followed by size selection and purification. Sequencing of the libraries was done on an Illumina HiSeq2000 using paired-end 100 bp reads. The source study handled its data this way. SOAPnuke was used to process the raw data, with reads discarded if the reads contained adapters or uncalled bases, had a mean Phred below 15, or lacked an exact constant-primer or identifier match. COPE v1.2.5 was used to merge the high-quality paired reads, and each unique nucleotide sequence was defined as a clonotype. Clonotypes were aligned to IMGT TRBV, TRBD and TRBJ reference segments using MiTCR v1.1. Only V-J combinations with frequency above 0.0001, covering about 99% of repertoires, were analysed. The TCS score was defined as F50 (clonal expansion) divided by E x V (chaos), with BLOSUM62-based TCRdist calculated between CDR3 peptides within each V-J. Welch's t-statistics and random forest reduced roughly 540 V-J features to 13, which were used in a naive Bayes classifier (R e1071). The Morisita-Horn index was used to measure how similar the thyroid and blood repertoires were. Through fastp at Q25 and MiXCR, TCRdb rebuilt clones from the public reads, retaining in-frame beta chains. Here each entry gathers all rows of one CDR3 protein and keeps the most common genes and DNA. These V and J calls are TCRdb output, not the study's own analysis. Counted in this sample were about 640,000 distinct CDR3 sequences; 45% of them appeared once. The top ten constitute approximately 7.2% of the sample.

The sequence was obtained from an adult man with Graves' disease, either hyperthyroidism or ophthalmopathy (not recorded which). Sequencing was performed on peripheral blood or thyroid tissue (not recorded which). The rearranged segments are TRBV2 and TRBJ2-2, with a weak D call of TRBD1 (6 bases match). The nucleotide sequence reads TGTGCCAGCACCCCACCGGCCGGGACAGGGGAGCTGTTTTTT. This is translated as CASTPPAGTGELFF.